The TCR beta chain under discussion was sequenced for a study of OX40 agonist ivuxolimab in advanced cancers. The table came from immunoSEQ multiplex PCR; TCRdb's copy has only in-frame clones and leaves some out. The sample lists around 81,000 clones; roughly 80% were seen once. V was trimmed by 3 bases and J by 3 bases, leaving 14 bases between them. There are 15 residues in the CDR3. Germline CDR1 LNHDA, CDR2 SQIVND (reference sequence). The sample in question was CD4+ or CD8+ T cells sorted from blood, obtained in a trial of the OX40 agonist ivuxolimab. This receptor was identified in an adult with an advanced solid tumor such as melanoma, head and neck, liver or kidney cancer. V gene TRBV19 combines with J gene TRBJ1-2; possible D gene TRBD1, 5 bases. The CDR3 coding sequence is TGTGCCAGTAGTATTTTTCAGGGCGGAGACTATGGCTACACCTTC. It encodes CASSIFQGGDYGYTF.